This T cell receptor (beta chain) was recovered during a study of cytomegalovirus exposure and HLA in healthy donors. Study-wide results and limits: It was reported in a later analysis that an Asian-associated ancestry cluster showed fewer N-insertions than the 666-donor mean. Most TCR sequences proved rare, with some public TCRs found in many donors.

Amplification used 60 Vbeta primers and 13 Jbeta primers. The repertoire was sequenced with immunoSEQ multiplex PCR; TCRdb's copy has only in-frame clones and lacks some. The sample has some 190,000 clones, about four fifths seen once. This clone was observed a handful of times. Its antigen is as yet unknown. The germline gives CDR1 SGDLS, CDR2 YYNGEE. This CDR3 contains 16 residues. The V segment lost 3 bases and the J segment 9 bases; nucleotides outside the gene matches: 10. Healthy bone marrow donors supplied every sample. The specimen sequenced was PBMCs. J is TRBJ2-1 and V is TRBV9, with 12 bases that match TRBD2. The receptor comes from a female donor in good health and CMV-seronegative. The CDR3 spells CASSGRGLAGTAEQFF. The CDR3 nucleotides are TGTGCCAGCAGCGGGCGAGGACTAGCGGGAACGGCTGAGCAGTTCTTC.